The 7 T cell receptor beta chains below come from one sample, sequenced in a study of human T cells and chemical hapten exposure. The time point is: pre-sensitization, week 0. Documented treatment: therapeutic diphenylcyclopropenone sensitization with weekly scalp DPC. TCRdb re-analysed the RACE reads in MiXCR, keeping a single row per CDR3 protein. The sample holds tens of thousands of distinct CDR3 sequences, around 7% seen once. Specimen: whole blood, collected in connection with sensitization to the hapten diphenylcyclopropenone (DPC). These receptors were taken from a woman aged 25 to 39 with alopecia areata. Some clones in this sample may be carry-over from other donors' samples.

In its sample, this clonotype was seen many times. The rearrangement links TRBV5-1 to TRBJ2-7; D is ambiguous. This CDR3 is built from 14 residues. Trimming took off 0 bases at V and 3 bases at J, with 10 bases between the two ends. Germline CDR1 SGHRS, CDR2 YFSETQ. CDR3 DNA: TGCGCCAGCAGCTTGGGTCTGACGATCTACGAGCAGTACTTC. Translated: CASSLGLTIYEQYF.

The chain links TRBV27 to TRBJ2-7; D might be TRBD1 (6 bases). The CDR3 runs to 14 residues. Germline V lookup: CDR1 MNHEY, CDR2 SMNVEV (reference sequence). Trimming removed 6 bases at V and 3 bases at J, with 15 bases between. The CDR3 sequence: CASRPTGNIYEQYF. CDR3 sequence (DNA): TGTGCCAGCAGACCTACAGGGAACATCTACGAGCAGTACTTC.

This clonotype was seen repeatedly, ten times or more. The V and J genes are TRBV3-1 and TRBJ1-2, with D perhaps matching TRBD1 (5 bases). The CDR3 runs 12 residues. The germline V gene has CDR1 LGHDT and CDR2 YNNKEL (reference sequence). The ends were cut back, 2 bases at V and 6 bases at J, with 7 bases in the middle. CDR3 sequence (DNA): TGTGCCAGCAGCCAACAGGGAAATGGCTACACCTTC. This translates into CASSQQGNGYTF.

The CDR3 coding sequence is TGTGCCAGCAGCCAAGATGAGGCGACAAGAATATCTGGAAACACCATATATTTT. Amino acids: CASSQDEATRISGNTIYF. This chain connects TRBV4-2 to TRBJ1-3, with D unresolved. The CDR3 runs to 18 residues. The germline gives CDR1 LGHNA, CDR2 YNFKEQ. V was cut by 0 bases and J by 1 base, with 16 bases left in between.

On this clonotype itself: This clone may be a read error of a much larger clone one base away. J is TRBJ1-5 and V is TRBV2; D uncertain. Germline V gene sequence: CDR1 SNHLY, CDR2 FYNNEI. The CDR3 loop spans 14 amino acids. The CDR3 DNA sequence: TGTGCCAGCAGGAGGAGTGGGATGGGCCAGCCCCAGAATTTT. Residues: CASRRSGMGQPQNF.

This clonotype was picked up one time. The chain uses TRBV13 and TRBJ1-1; the match to TRBD1 covers 8 bases. The CDR3 runs 14 residues. The trim removed 5 bases at V and 4 bases at J, leaving 6 bases unmatched. Germline CDR1 reads PRHDT; CDR2 reads FYEKMQ (reference sequence). CDR3 bases: TGTGCCAGCAGCCCCCGGACAGGGAGCACTGAAGCTTTCTTT. This translates into CASSPRTGSTEAFF.

This clonotype was observed many times. The chain has TRBV7-2 and TRBJ2-2; D could derive from TRBD1 or TRBD2 (5 bases each). The CDR3 runs to 13 residues. Germline V lookup: CDR1 SGHTA, CDR2 FQGNSA. Trimming pared 6 bases from V and 8 bases from J, leaving 13 bases between. CDR3: CASSHPGPGELFF. The DNA for the CDR3 is TGTGCCAGCAGTCACCCGGGACCGGGGGAGCTGTTTTTT.